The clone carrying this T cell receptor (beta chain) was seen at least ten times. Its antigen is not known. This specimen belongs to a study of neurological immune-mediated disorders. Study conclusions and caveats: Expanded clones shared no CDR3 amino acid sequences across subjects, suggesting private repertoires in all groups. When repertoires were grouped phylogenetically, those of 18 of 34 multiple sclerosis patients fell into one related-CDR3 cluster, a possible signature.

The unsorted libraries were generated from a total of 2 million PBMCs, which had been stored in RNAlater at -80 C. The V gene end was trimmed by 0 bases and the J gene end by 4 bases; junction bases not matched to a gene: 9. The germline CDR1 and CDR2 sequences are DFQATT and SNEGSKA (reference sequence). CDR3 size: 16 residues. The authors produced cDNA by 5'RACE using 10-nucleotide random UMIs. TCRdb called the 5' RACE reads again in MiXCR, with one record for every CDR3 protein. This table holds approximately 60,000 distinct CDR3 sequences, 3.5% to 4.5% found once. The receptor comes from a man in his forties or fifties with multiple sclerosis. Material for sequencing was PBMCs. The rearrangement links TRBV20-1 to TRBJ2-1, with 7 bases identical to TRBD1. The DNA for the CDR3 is TGCAGTGCTAGAGATAATTGGGACAGAAGTTACAATGAGCAGTTCTTC. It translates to CSARDNWDRSYNEQFF.